The 32 T cell receptor delta chains below were found in one sample sequenced in a study of Vδ1+ human thymocytes. Study outcomes and limitations: Thymic TRG and TRD repertoires appeared highly polyclonal.

The template was reverse-transcribed extracted RNA. Multiplex PCR used pooled V-gene forward primers and a constant-region reverse primer to amplify CDR3s. TCRdb re-called the multiplex PCR reads via CATT. This sample carries 70,000 or so delta-chain clones, around 30% of them seen once, and the ten largest clones take 0.2% to 0.3%. Their recognized antigens are unknown. The sequencing sample was made of Vdelta1+ gamma-delta thymocytes from the thymus. Subset here: FACS-sorted CD3+ TCRalphabeta- TCRVdelta1+ TCRVdelta2- thymocytes. All receptors derive from a boy under two years old who had congenital heart surgery.

Concerning this clone: Other DNA sequences from this sample encode an identical CDR3 as well. The chain recombines TRDV2 with TRDJ1, with 10 positions matching TRDD3. The germline gives CDR1 GEAIGNYY, CDR2 EKD. J lost 11 bases, V lost 5 bases, and 13 bases had no gene match. The length of the CDR3 is 14 residues. CDR3 nucleotides: TGTGCCTGTGCTGGAGACTGGGGGATTTTAAAGCTCATCTTT. Its protein is CACAGDWGILKLIF.

The chain combines TRDV1 with TRDJ1; 11 nucleotides agree with TRDD3. The V gene's germline CDR1 is TSWWSYY and CDR2 QGS. V dropped 0 bases and J dropped 0; count of bases not matched to a gene: 24. The CDR3 is 24 residues long. For the CDR3, the DNA is TGTGCTCTTGGGGAACTTCAAACTGTGCTTCCTACGGGGGTACTGGGGGATAACACCGATAAACTCATCTTT. Translating gives CALGELQTVLPTGVLGDNTDKLIF.

This clone has a handful of counts. This chain joins TRDV1 and TRDJ1; TRDD2 matches 7 bases. Germline CDR1 TSWWSYY, CDR2 QGS. This CDR3 contains 21 residues. Trimming took 0 bases from V and 1 from J; bases not matched to a gene: 20. The CDR3 spells CALGELYADFLRVSATDKLIF. Written as DNA, the CDR3 is TGTGCTCTTGGGGAACTGTACGCCGATTTCCTACGTGTCAGTGCCACCGATAAACTCATCTTT.

This clone was detected a few times. The chain carries TRDV1 and TRDJ1; TRDD3 is a possible D gene (5 bases). The germline CDR1 and CDR2 sequences are TSWWSYY and QGS. The CDR3 consists of 16 residues. V lost 2 bases and J lost 4, with 17 bases in between. In DNA form, the CDR3 reads TGTGCTCTTGGGGAAACTTATCCGGGGAGGAGCGATAAACTCATCTTT. Translating gives CALGETYPGRSDKLIF.

This clone turned up a few times. This chain connects TRDV1 to TRDJ1; D gene ambiguous. The germline V gene has CDR1 TSWWSYY and CDR2 QGS. The CDR3 contains 18 residues. Trimming removed 2 bases at V and 8 bases at J, with 27 bases between. In nucleotides, the CDR3 is TGTGCTCTTGGGGAAGCAAGTATATCTTGGGCAGGGGCCCCAAAACTCATCTTT. It yields the protein CALGEASISWAGAPKLIF.

The chain carries TRDV1 and TRDJ1; no definite D call. Trimming left V 2 bases short and J 2 bases short, with 6 bases between. The CDR3 runs 13 residues. The germline CDR1 and CDR2 sequences are TSWWSYY and QGS. The CDR3 DNA reads as TGTGCTCTTGGGGAAGAAGGGACCGATAAACTCATCTTT. Protein: CALGEEGTDKLIF.

The V call is TRDV1, the J call TRDJ1; 11 bases are shared with TRDD3. Germline CDR1 is TSWWSYY and CDR2 is QGS. The CDR3 spans 19 residues. V lost 6 bases to trimming and J lost 0 bases; unmatched junction nucleotides: 15. CDR3 bases: TGTGCTCTTGGAACAGTCTGGGGGATACAGCAGAAGTACACCGATAAACTCATCTTT. Translated, it gives CALGTVWGIQQKYTDKLIF.

The J gene is TRDJ1, the V gene TRDV1; D uncertain. V shed 3 bases and J shed 0 bases, with 17 bases lying between them. The length of the CDR3 is 17 residues. CDR1 and CDR2 (germline): TSWWSYY, QGS. The CDR3 sequence: CALGDRIHLTYTDKLIF. CDR3 bases: TGTGCTCTTGGGGATCGTATTCACTTAACGTACACCGATAAACTCATCTTT.

This chain connects TRDV1 to TRDJ1, with 11 nucleotides matching TRDD3. Germline CDR1 reads TSWWSYY; CDR2 reads QGS. This CDR3 is built from 21 residues. J was trimmed by 1 base and V by 0 bases; bases with no gene match: 16. The chain's CDR3 is CALGELGFPLLGDKGTDKLIF. The CDR3 DNA is TGTGCTCTTGGGGAACTAGGATTTCCCCTACTGGGGGATAAAGGCACCGATAAACTCATCTTT.

As concerns this clone: Other DNA variants within this sample encode the same CDR3. This chain uses TRDV1 with TRDJ1, with TRDD3 matching 7 bases. Trimming removed 1 base from V and 1 base from J; junction bases left unmatched: 24. This CDR3 is 22 amino acids long. Germline V lookup: CDR1 TSWWSYY, CDR2 QGS. CDR3 sequence: CALGEPTRGWGTLHGGTDKLIF. DNA for the CDR3: TGTGCTCTTGGGGAACCGACTAGGGGGTGGGGGACCCTCCATGGGGGCACCGATAAACTCATCTTT.

In its sample, this clone was seen a few times. No DNA is shown, since the ends of the CDR3 on it are uncertain; the CDR3 is the one TCRdb lists. V usage is TRDV1 and J usage is TRDJ1; the table's D gene call, TRDD3, was not cross checked with the DNA. Germline V gene sequence: CDR1 TSWWSYY, CDR2 QGS. The CDR3 region is 16 residues in length, termini included. CDR3: CALGDLVPEHTDKLIF.

This clone was counted between two and nine times. This sample also contains other DNA sequences that code for the same CDR3. This chain joins TRDV1 and TRDJ1; D gene unclear. There are 12 residues in the CDR3. Germline CDR1 is TSWWSYY and CDR2 is QGS. Deletions cut 4 bases from V and 0 bases from J, with 3 bases between. The CDR3 protein is CALGVNTDKLIF. As DNA, the CDR3 is TGTGCTCTTGGGGTAAACACCGATAAACTCATCTTT.

The rearrangement joins TRDV2 to TRDJ1; 7 bases line up with TRDD3. The J segment lost 6 bases and the V segment lost 8 bases, leaving 32 bases of the junction unmatched. CDR3 length: 20 amino acids. Per the germline V gene, CDR1 is GEAIGNYY and CDR2 is EKD. CDR3 in DNA: TGTGCCTCAAGATCAACAACCCCGTACTGGGGCTCCTTGAAAACCTATAAACTCATCTTT. Its translation: CASRSTTPYWGSLKTYKLIF.

This clone has more than one count but fewer than ten. The chain combines TRDV1 with TRDJ1; D is ambiguous. The CDR3 sequence is 15 residues long. Germline values: CDR1 TSWWSYY, CDR2 QGS. V was clipped by 0 bases and J by 3 bases, with 11 bases between them. The DNA of the CDR3 is TGTGCTCTTGGGGAACTGCCCGGCGCCGCCGATAAACTCATCTTT. Its translation: CALGELPGAADKLIF.

This clone was recorded at least ten times. The V and J genes are TRDV2 and TRDJ1; 7 bases match TRDD3. Trimming at V came to 7 bases and at J to 3 bases, leaving 13 bases not matched to a gene. The length of the CDR3 is 15 residues. Germline-derived CDR1 and CDR2 are GEAIGNYY and EKD. In nucleotides, the CDR3 is TGTGCCTGCTACGCCTGGGGGGGGAGAGCCGATAAACTCATCTTT. Its protein product is CACYAWGGRADKLIF.

This clone turned up a few times. This chain connects TRDV1 to TRDJ1; TRDD3 matches 9 bases. Germline assignment: CDR1 TSWWSYY and CDR2 QGS. This CDR3 contains 20 residues. V shed 7 bases, J shed 0 bases, and the junction held 21 bases outside the gene matches. The CDR3 spells CALEVPSSWGIGGYTDKLIF. The CDR3 DNA reads as TGTGCTCTTGAGGTACCTTCCTCGTGGGGGATAGGAGGTTACACCGATAAACTCATCTTT.

The rearrangement links TRDV1 to TRDJ1; TRDD3 matches 10 bases. The CDR3 totals 21 residues. V shed 2 bases, J shed 0 bases, and the junction held 18 bases outside the gene matches. The germline V gene has CDR1 TSWWSYY and CDR2 QGS. CDR3 region: CALGECPEFGGGYSYTDKLIF. The CDR3 DNA reads TGTGCTCTTGGGGAATGCCCCGAATTCGGTGGGGGATACTCGTACACCGATAAACTCATCTTT.

In this sample, this clone turned up a few times. The V and J genes are TRDV1 and TRDJ1; D might be TRDD3 (6 bases). In germline, CDR1 is TSWWSYY, CDR2 QGS. V was shortened by 4 bases and J by 2 bases, with 11 bases between the two germline ends. This CDR3 comprises 14 residues. The CDR3 here is CALGAGDPTDKLIF. The CDR3 coding sequence is TGTGCTCTTGGGGCCGGGGATCCAACCGATAAACTCATCTTT.

This chain connects TRDV1 to TRDJ1; 12 bases fit TRDD3. V lost 2 bases and J lost 0; bases outside the gene matches: 28. Germline V gives CDR1 TSWWSYY, CDR2 QGS. The CDR3 has 25 amino acids. CDR3 coding DNA: TGTGCTCTTGGGGAATGCGATCCGAGGGTCCGCGGCCTAGCTGGGGGATACGGTTACACCGATAAACTCATCTTT. Translating gives CALGECDPRVRGLAGGYGYTDKLIF.

This clone was counted once. This rearrangement joins TRDV1 to TRDJ1; the match to TRDD3 covers 12 bases. The junction had 21 bases not matched to a gene; V was cut back by 2 bases and J by 2 bases. Germline V gene sequence: CDR1 TSWWSYY, CDR2 QGS. There are 22 residues in the CDR3. The CDR3, as DNA: TGTGCTCTTGGGGAAAGGGTCCCGCCCTCCCTATCTGGGGGATACGGGACCGATAAACTCATCTTT. It translates to CALGERVPPSLSGGYGTDKLIF.

This clone was found a few times. V is TRDV1 and J is TRDJ1; TRDD3 aligns across 12 bases. The CDR3 runs to 22 residues. Trimming removed 0 bases from V and 7 bases from J; junction bases left unmatched: 24. From germline, CDR1 is TSWWSYY and CDR2 QGS. DNA of the CDR3: TGTGCTCTTGGGGAACTTCCCCCAACCTACGTACTGGGGGATACTCGTTCCGGTAAACTCATCTTT. It translates to CALGELPPTYVLGDTRSGKLIF.

This clone was counted a few times. V and J are TRDV1 and TRDJ1; D may be TRDD2 or TRDD3 (7 bases each). This CDR3 has 21 amino acids. V was trimmed by 0 bases and J by 0 bases, leaving 26 bases between them. The germline CDR1 and CDR2 sequences are TSWWSYY and QGS. CDR3 DNA sequence: TGTGCTCTTGGGGAACTGAGGACTACGTTCCTACTGGGGCCGTACACCGATAAACTCATCTTT. Residues: CALGELRTTFLLGPYTDKLIF.

V gene TRDV1 combines with J gene TRDJ1, with TRDD3 identical over 10 bases. Germline V CDR1 and CDR2: TSWWSYY, QGS. The V gene end was trimmed by 1 base and the J gene end by 3 bases; junction bases not matched to a gene: 11. The CDR3 is made up of 18 amino acids. CDR3 loop: CALGEPPWKGGYADKLIF. The CDR3 bases are TGTGCTCTTGGGGAACCCCCTTGGAAAGGGGGATACGCCGATAAACTCATCTTT.

This clone was counted a few times. The junction departs from the called germline gene at one end, perhaps through a read error. This chain uses TRDV1 with TRDJ1; TRDD2 matches 9 bases. Germline CDR1 TSWWSYY, CDR2 QGS. This CDR3 comprises 21 residues. The CDR3 DNA reads TGTGCTCTTGGGGACTATTACCCTTCCTACGCTCGGGGGATTAGCACCGATAAACCCATCTTT. Translated, it gives CALGDYYPSYARGISTDKPIF.

A few counts support this clone. The chain uses TRDV1 and TRDJ1; 12 bases map to TRDD3. J gave up 2 bases and V 2 bases, and 6 bases lay outside the gene matches. This CDR3 has 17 amino acids. Germline loops: CDR1 TSWWSYY, CDR2 QGS. The CDR3 region is CALGEVNWGILTDKLIF. In nucleotides, the CDR3 is TGTGCTCTTGGGGAAGTTAACTGGGGGATACTGACCGATAAACTCATCTTT.

A few counts support this clone. The identical CDR3 is also encoded by other nucleotide sequences in the sample. This sequence joins TRDV1 and TRDJ1; D gene ambiguous. Per the germline V gene, CDR1 is TSWWSYY and CDR2 is QGS. The CDR3 sequence is 18 residues long. V dropped 0 bases and J dropped 0 bases, with 17 bases sitting between them. The CDR3 spells CALGELRRGRPNTDKLIF. The CDR3 DNA reads TGTGCTCTTGGGGAACTAAGAAGGGGCCGCCCAAACACCGATAAACTCATCTTT.

Notes on this clone: One end of the junction does not line up with germline, which may come from a read error. Other DNA sequences in this specimen translate into the identical CDR3. The chain links TRDV1 to TRDJ1, with TRDD3 as a possible D gene (6 bases). The CDR3 has 20 amino acids. Germline CDR1 reads TSWWSYY; CDR2 reads QGS. In nucleotides, the CDR3 is TGCGCTCTTGGGGAACCCGAGGCTACTAGGACGGGGGGACCCACCGATAAACTCATCTTT. Translating gives CALGEPEATRTGGPTDKLIF.

This clone was recorded once. The chain employs TRDV1 and TRDJ1, with 9 bases that match TRDD3. The V gene's germline CDR1 is TSWWSYY and CDR2 QGS. The V gene end was trimmed by 2 bases and the J gene end by 0 bases; junction bases not matched to a gene: 16. CDR3 length equals 20 residues. This chain's CDR3 is CALGEVLGETPKKYTDKLIF. The CDR3 nucleotides are TGTGCTCTTGGGGAAGTACTGGGGGAGACACCCAAAAAGTACACCGATAAACTCATCTTT.

The V gene is TRDV1, the J gene TRDJ2, with TRDD2 matching over 7 bases. The V gene end was trimmed by 4 bases and the J gene end by 8 bases; junction bases not matched to a gene: 22. The CDR3 spans 19 residues. CDR1 and CDR2 from the germline V gene are TSWWSYY and QGS. CDR3 nucleotide sequence: TGTGCTCTTGGGGCCCCTTTCCTACCTCGAGGAAATCAGGCGGCACAACTCTTCTTT. It encodes CALGAPFLPRGNQAAQLFF.

This clone was detected only a few times. The chain couples TRDV2 to TRDJ1; TRDD3 matches 8 bases. After removal of 0 bases from V and 0 bases from J, the junction contained 11 bases not matched to a gene. The CDR3 spans 18 residues. Looked up from germline, CDR1 is GEAIGNYY and CDR2 is EKD. The CDR3 reads CACDTPYWGFFHTDKLIF. The CDR3 coding sequence is TGTGCCTGTGACACCCCGTACTGGGGGTTTTTCCACACCGATAAACTCATCTTT.

The J gene is TRDJ1, the V gene TRDV1; 12 bases map to TRDD3. V dropped 4 bases and J dropped 2; count of bases not matched to a gene: 17. The germline V gene encodes CDR1 TSWWSYY and CDR2 QGS. CDR3 length: 20 residues. CDR3 amino acids: CALGGSYWGIPKSRTDKLIF. Here the CDR3 DNA reads TGTGCTCTTGGGGGTTCCTACTGGGGGATACCCAAAAGTAGGACCGATAAACTCATCTTT.

The chain joins TRDV1 to TRDJ1, with 9 bases matching TRDD3. The junction had 32 bases not matched to a gene; V was cut back by 4 bases and J by 11 bases. The CDR3 is 21 residues long. In germline, CDR1 is TSWWSYY, CDR2 QGS. The CDR3 DNA reads TGTGCTCTTGGGGTCCAGACTACGGGGGGATACTACCCCCACACTTCGGCGAAGCTCATCTTT. Translated: CALGVQTTGGYYPHTSAKLIF.